This T cell receptor (beta chain) came from a study of T-cell reconstitution after alpha-beta-depleted transplantation in children. At least ten counts were recorded for this clonotype. TCRbeta library construction was performed incorporating unique molecular identifiers. TCRdb reanalysed the PCR reads using MiXCR and keeps one entry per CDR3 protein. The table shows just under 550,000 distinct CDR3 sequences, with approximately 20% occurring only once. Germline lookup yields CDR1 MNHNS and CDR2 SASEGT. The CDR3 is made up of 14 amino acids. V was trimmed by 0 bases and J by 2 bases, leaving 8 bases between them.

J is TRBJ2-7 and V is TRBV6-1; possible D gene TRBD1, 6 bases. The origin of this receptor is a human donor who donated a stem cell graft to a child with acute lymphoblastic leukemia. Sample: PBMCs from the stem cell graft donor, taken from the stem cell graft. The CDR3 region is CASSEAGTTYEQYF. In DNA form, the CDR3 reads TGTGCCAGCAGTGAAGCCGGGACAACCTACGAGCAGTACTTC.